The next 30 T cell receptor beta chains were all read from a single sample in a study of CD8+ T cells in alopecia areata (dated by TCRdb to 2016 to 2018). Libraries were constructed by the immunoSEQ multiplex PCR assay. RNA was extracted from all samples and reverse transcribed into cDNA as template for TCR sequencing. Held by TCRdb, this immuneACCESS table contains in-frame sequences only and omits some clones. Under half of the omission traces to an unresolved V gene where checked; the cause of the rest is unknown. Across this sample there are over 90,000 clones, with around 84% seen only once. The ten largest account for 8.5% to 14% of the sample. What this sample's treatment or condition label stands for: oral pan-JAK inhibitor, 5-10 mg twice daily. The input for sequencing was CD8+ T cells sorted from blood, taken between weeks 30 and 35, from a patient treated with tofacitinib. The receptors were gathered from a human donor with alopecia areata.

The chain joins TRBV7-9 to TRBJ1-1; no clear D gene. Germline V gene sequence: CDR1 SEHNR, CDR2 FQNEAQ (reference sequence). V was cut by 6 bases and J by 0 bases, with 11 bases left in between. This CDR3 contains 14 residues. CDR3: CASSPGFMNTEAFF. The DNA for the CDR3 is TGTGCCAGCAGTCCAGGCTTCATGAACACTGAAGCTTTCTTT.

The chain carries TRBV6-1 and TRBJ2-3; D unresolved. The germline gives CDR1 MNHNS, CDR2 SASEGT. The CDR3 totals 15 residues. Trimming removed 10 bases at V and 3 bases at J, with 20 bases between. DNA of the CDR3: TGTGCCATCCGGAGTGGGCCTAAGAGGACAGATACGCAGTATTTT. Translation gives CAIRSGPKRTDTQYF.

With respect to this clone: A junction boundary mismatches the germline segment, possibly from a read error. The DNA for the CDR3 is TGTGCCAGCAGCTCGACAGGGTTTGAGAACTTC. Amino acids: CASSSTGFENF. The chain employs TRBV5-5 and TRBJ2-4, with TRBD1 matching 7 bases. CDR3 length: 11 amino acids. Germline V gene sequence: CDR1 SGHKS, CDR2 YYEKEE (reference sequence).

The rearrangement links TRBV27 to TRBJ2-2, with D maybe TRBD1 (6 bases). Germline V gives CDR1 MNHEY, CDR2 SMNVEV (reference sequence). Between the trimmed V and J ends, which lost 6 bases and 4 bases, there was a span of 9 bases. This CDR3 has 13 amino acids. In nucleotides, the CDR3 is TGTGCCAGCAGGCGAGGGGGCACCGGGGAGCTGTTTTTT. It is translated as CASRRGGTGELFF.

This chain joins TRBV29-1 and TRBJ2-1; no firm D call. The CDR3 loop spans 13 amino acids. Deletions cut 4 bases from V and 9 bases from J, with 16 bases between. Germline values: CDR1 SQVTM, CDR2 ANQGSEA. The chain's CDR3 is CSVAVGAIGEQFF. The CDR3 DNA reads as TGCAGCGTTGCAGTGGGTGCAATCGGTGAGCAGTTCTTC.

V is TRBV2 and J is TRBJ2-7; D not resolved. CDR1 and CDR2 (germline): SNHLY, FYNNEI. CDR3 length: 11 residues. V gave up 6 bases and J gave up 3 bases, with 6 bases separating them. The CDR3 region has the DNA TGTGCCAGCAGAGTTGACTACGAGCAGTACTTC. Residues: CASRVDYEQYF.

The V and J genes are TRBV6-5 and TRBJ2-7; no reliable D call. CDR1 is MNHEY, CDR2 SVGAGI, per germline. This CDR3 has 14 residues. V was shortened by 0 bases and J by 3 bases, with 9 bases between the two germline ends. The CDR3, as DNA: TGTGCCAGCAGTTACTCGACGACGGGCTACGAGCAGTACTTC. Translating gives CASSYSTTGYEQYF.

The chain recombines TRBV5-4 with TRBJ1-1; D gene ambiguous. V dropped 0 bases and J dropped 3 bases, with 6 bases sitting between them. CDR3 length equals 13 residues. Germline CDR1 SGHNT, CDR2 YYREEE (reference sequence). In nucleotides, the CDR3 is TGTGCCAGCAGCTTGGGGATGGACACTGAAGCTTTCTTT. As protein: CASSLGMDTEAFF.

This rearrangement joins TRBV9 to TRBJ2-3; 10 bases align to TRBD2. Unmatched junction bases numbered 15, after V lost 2 bases and J lost 3 bases. The CDR3 is 19 residues long. Germline CDR1 and CDR2: SGDLS and YYNGEE. The CDR3, as DNA: TGTGCCAGCAGCGTCGATCCTAGCGGGGGTTTGATTGAGACAGATACGCAGTATTTT. Its translation is CASSVDPSGGLIETDTQYF.

This clone appeared once. V usage is TRBV4-1 and J usage is TRBJ1-3, with 7 bases aligning to TRBD1. Germline values: CDR1 MGHRA, CDR2 YSYEKL. The CDR3 covers 15 residues. V trimming: 1 base; J trimming: 0 bases; junction bases outside the gene matches: 0. The CDR3 loop reads CASSQGTGSGNTIYF. CDR3 sequence (DNA): TGCGCCAGCAGCCAAGGGACAGGCTCTGGAAACACCATATATTTT.

The chain combines TRBV29-1 with TRBJ2-2; D is unresolved. CDR1 SQVTM and CDR2 ANQGSEA come from the germline V gene. The CDR3 length is 14 residues. V gave up 6 bases and J gave up 4 bases, with 15 bases separating them. The CDR3 is CSVVGFQSTGELFF. The CDR3, as DNA: TGCAGCGTAGTAGGGTTTCAGAGCACCGGGGAGCTGTTTTTT.

In DNA, the CDR3 is TGTGCCAGCCAACCGGGGGGGCTAGGGAATGAGCAGTTCTTC. Its protein is CASQPGGLGNEQFF. V usage is TRBV6-5 and J usage is TRBJ2-1; 8 bases match TRBD2. V dropped 8 bases and J dropped 7; count of bases not matched to a gene: 10. Germline V gives CDR1 MNHEY, CDR2 SVGAGI. This CDR3 is 14 amino acids long.

This clone was seen only once. The chain is built from TRBV11-2 and TRBJ1-4; D unresolved. Germline CDR1 SGHAT, CDR2 FQNNGV. This CDR3 spans 14 amino acids. Trimming pared 2 bases from V and 8 bases from J, leaving 12 bases between. CDR3 sequence reads: CASSLLTVGEKLFF. The CDR3 DNA reads TGTGCCAGCAGCTTACTAACTGTAGGCGAAAAACTGTTTTTT. Supplemented by reference TRBV11-2 and TRBJ1-4, the full variable domain reads EAGVAQSPRYKIIEKRQSVAFWCNPISGHATLYWYQQILGQGPKLLIQFQNNGVVDDSQLPKDRFSAERLKGVDSTLKIQPAKLEDSAVYLCASSLLTVGEKLFFGSGTQLSVL.

The rearrangement joins TRBV4-1 to TRBJ2-3, with TRBD2 matching over 12 bases. This CDR3 region has 15 residues. The germline CDR1 and CDR2 sequences are MGHRA and YSYEKL. Trimming cost V 1 base and J 11 bases; bases outside gene matches: 7. Here the CDR3 DNA reads TGCGCCAGCAGCCAAGCTACGACTAGCGGGAGCGAGCAGTATTTT. The encoded protein is CASSQATTSGSEQYF.

The V gene is TRBV10-1, the J gene TRBJ2-7, with 9 bases identical to TRBD1. The V and J ends lost 3 bases and 5 bases, in that order; junction bases with no gene match: 20. This CDR3 is 19 amino acids long. The V gene's germline CDR1 is WNHNN and CDR2 SYGVQD (reference sequence). The CDR3 coding sequence is TGCGCCAGCAGTGAAACTTATACCTGGGGTCGACAGGGGGGTGACGAGCAGTACTTC. As protein: CASSETYTWGRQGGDEQYF.

The V call is TRBV27, the J call TRBJ2-5, with TRBD2 identical over 8 bases. The J segment lost 3 bases and the V segment lost 6 bases, leaving 6 bases of the junction unmatched. Per germline, CDR1 MNHEY and CDR2 SMNVEV (reference sequence). This CDR3 has 14 residues. Here the CDR3 DNA reads TGTGCCAGCAGAGGGCTAGCGGGTAAAGAGACCCAGTACTTC. Translation: CASRGLAGKETQYF.

The chain uses TRBV4-1 and TRBJ2-5; D unresolved. The J call may be wrong; the DNA end is better matched by TRBJ2-7. The length of the CDR3 is 15 residues. CDR1 is MGHRA, CDR2 YSYEKL, per germline. CDR3 bases: TGCGCCAGCAGCCAGGACCCCCGGAGCCCCTACGAGCAGTACTTC. Translating gives CASSQDPRSPYEQYF.

The J gene is TRBJ2-2, the V gene TRBV21-1; the DNA was not used to check the table's D call, TRBD1. TRBV21-1 is annotated as a pseudogene. This CDR3 spans 18 amino acids. CDR3 bases: TGTGCCAGCAGCAAAGAGGAGGAGGACAGGGCGAACACCGGGGAGCTGTTTTTT. This sequence encodes CASSKEEEDRANTGELFF.

V usage is TRBV6-5 and J usage is TRBJ1-1; D may be TRBD1 (6 bases). Germline loops: CDR1 MNHEY, CDR2 SVGAGI. Trimming shortened V by 7 bases and J by 0 bases, and 9 bases separated the two germline ends. This CDR3 is built from 13 residues. The CDR3 DNA follows: TGTGCCAGCACACAGGGTGTGAACACTGAAGCTTTCTTT. This gives the protein CASTQGVNTEAFF.

The chain couples TRBV20-1 to TRBJ2-5, with 7 nucleotides matching TRBD2. Germline loops: CDR1 DFQATT, CDR2 SNEGSKA (reference sequence). V lost 6 bases, J lost 5 bases, and 3 bases stayed unmatched. This CDR3 spans 11 amino acids. CDR3 sequence (DNA): TGCAGTGCCCGGGAGGATGAGACCCAGTACTTC. It yields the protein CSAREDETQYF.

This chain uses TRBV7-9 with TRBJ2-7; 10 nucleotides line up with TRBD2. Germline V gives CDR1 SEHNR, CDR2 FQNEAQ (reference sequence). V dropped 5 bases and J dropped 3; count of bases not matched to a gene: 1. CDR3 length: 13 amino acids. CDR3 in DNA: TGTGCCAGCAGCGGACTAGCGGTCTACGAGCAGTACTTC. This encodes CASSGLAVYEQYF.

The rearrangement joins TRBV5-1 to TRBJ2-1, with 9 bases lining up with TRBD2. Unmatched junction bases numbered 14, after V lost 3 bases and J lost 13 bases. The CDR3 totals 15 residues. In germline, CDR1 is SGHRS, CDR2 YFSETQ. The CDR3, as DNA: TGCGCCAGCAGCTCTGGAGTTGCGGGAGGGCCGAGACAGTTCTTC. Its translation: CASSSGVAGGPRQFF.

The chain employs TRBV7-2 and TRBJ2-3; D is unresolved. The CDR3 is 17 amino acids. Trimming cost V 1 base and J 1 base, with 15 bases left between them. Germline assignment: CDR1 SGHTA and CDR2 FQGNSA. This CDR3 is CASSLVVAGLGTDTQYF. The CDR3 nucleotides are TGTGCCAGCAGCTTAGTGGTAGCTGGGTTAGGCACAGATACGCAGTATTTT.

This chain uses TRBV7-9 with TRBJ2-7; no definite D call. From germline, CDR1 is SEHNR and CDR2 FQNEAQ (reference sequence). The CDR3 loop spans 12 amino acids. V dropped 1 base and J dropped 6 bases, with 7 bases sitting between them. CDR3 in DNA: TGTGCCAGCAGCTTAGATCTGGGCGAGCAGTACTTC. The encoded protein is CASSLDLGEQYF.

J is TRBJ2-5 and V is TRBV5-6, with a weak D call TRBD2 (5 bases). The CDR3 covers 14 residues. The germline V gene has CDR1 SGHDT and CDR2 YYEEEE. Trimming pared 6 bases from V and 0 bases from J, leaving 12 bases between. The CDR3 DNA follows: TGTGCCAGCAACCTCGACGGGAACCAAGAGACCCAGTACTTC. This translates into CASNLDGNQETQYF.

V usage is TRBV7-2 and J usage is TRBJ2-5, with TRBD2 identical over 12 bases. Germline V gene lookup returns CDR1 SGHTA and CDR2 FQGNSA. V lost 1 base and J lost 5; bases outside the gene matches: 8. This CDR3 spans 17 amino acids. The CDR3 region is CASSLGLAGGPGETQYF. CDR3 nucleotides: TGTGCCAGCAGCTTAGGGCTAGCGGGAGGGCCGGGTGAGACCCAGTACTTC.

This chain joins TRBV19 and TRBJ1-1; D unresolved. The CDR3 sequence is 14 residues long. V lost 2 bases, J lost 1 base, and 8 bases lay in between. Per germline, CDR1 LNHDA and CDR2 SQIVND (reference sequence). The DNA of the CDR3 is TGTGCCAGTAGTATATCGTCAGGGAACACTGAAGCTTTCTTT. The encoded protein is CASSISSGNTEAFF.

This chain links TRBV29-1 with TRBJ1-5; 8 nucleotides line up with TRBD1. Trimming cost V 0 bases and J 7 bases; bases outside gene matches: 8. Germline lookup yields CDR1 SQVTM and CDR2 ANQGSEA. The CDR3 length is 15 residues. The CDR3 sequence: CSVEDGQGARQPQHF. The CDR3 DNA reads TGCAGCGTTGAAGATGGGCAGGGGGCTAGGCAGCCCCAGCATTTT.

The gene calls are TRBV11-2 and TRBJ2-1, with 13 positions matching TRBD2. This CDR3 is 17 amino acids long. Trimming at V came to 5 bases and at J to 8 bases, leaving 12 bases not matched to a gene. From germline, CDR1 is SGHAT and CDR2 FQNNGV. CDR3 region: CASSRLGQGLAGYEQFF. The CDR3 nucleotides are TGTGCCAGCAGCCGTTTAGGACAGGGACTAGCGGGATATGAGCAGTTCTTC. Full variable domain (outside the CDR3, taken from reference TRBV11-2 and TRBJ2-1): EAGVAQSPRYKIIEKRQSVAFWCNPISGHATLYWYQQILGQGPKLLIQFQNNGVVDDSQLPKDRFSAERLKGVDSTLKIQPAKLEDSAVYLCASSRLGQGLAGYEQFFGPGTRLTVL.

The rearrangement links TRBV2 to TRBJ2-1; 11 bases agree with TRBD2. The V gene's germline CDR1 is SNHLY and CDR2 FYNNEI. V was pared by 5 bases and J by 2 bases, with 5 bases of the junction left unmatched. The length of the CDR3 is 16 residues. Here the CDR3 DNA reads TGTGCCAGCAGTTATATAGCGGGGGGGACCTACAATGAGCAGTTCTTC. Protein: CASSYIAGGTYNEQFF.